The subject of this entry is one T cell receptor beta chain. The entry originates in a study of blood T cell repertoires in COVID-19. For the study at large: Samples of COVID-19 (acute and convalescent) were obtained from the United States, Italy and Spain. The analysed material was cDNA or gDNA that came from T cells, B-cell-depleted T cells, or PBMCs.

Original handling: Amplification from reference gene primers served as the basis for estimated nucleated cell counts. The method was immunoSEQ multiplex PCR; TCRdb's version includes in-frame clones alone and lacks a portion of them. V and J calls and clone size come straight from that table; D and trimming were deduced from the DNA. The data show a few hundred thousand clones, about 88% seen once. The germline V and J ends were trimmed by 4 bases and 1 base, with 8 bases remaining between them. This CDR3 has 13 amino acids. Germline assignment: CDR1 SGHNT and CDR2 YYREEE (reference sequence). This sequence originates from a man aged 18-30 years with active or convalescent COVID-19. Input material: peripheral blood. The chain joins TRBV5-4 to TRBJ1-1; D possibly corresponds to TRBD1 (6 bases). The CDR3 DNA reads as TGTGCCAGCAGCCCGACAGGGAACACTGAAGCTTTCTTT. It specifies CASSPTGNTEAFF.